This T cell receptor beta chain originates from a study of PD-1 blockade in classical Hodgkin lymphoma. Clones were sequenced by immunoSEQ multiplex PCR, and TCRdb holds only the in-frame ones, with some missing. This table holds about 29,000 clones, more than 65% found once. Study-wide results and limits: With respect to the repertoire differences, their causes, possibly disease activity or prior therapy, remain undefined. Baseline diversity resembling that of newly diagnosed patients was seen in complete responders.

The germline V and J ends were trimmed by 1 base and 6 bases, with 13 bases remaining between them. The germline gives CDR1 MDHEN, CDR2 SYDVKM. The CDR3 has 15 residues. Comments on this clone: Its cognate antigen is unknown.

Following autologous stem cell transplantation, relapse occurred in every patient, and exposure to brentuximab vedotin varied. The sample consisted of peripheral blood mononuclear cells (PBMCs), taken before the second cycle of nivolumab. The TCR sequence derives from a human donor with classical Hodgkin lymphoma. This sequence joins TRBV28 and TRBJ2-1; maybe TRBD2 (7 bases). CDR3 residues: CASSLYEGEGNEQFF. The DNA for the CDR3 is TGTGCCAGCAGTTTATATGAGGGGGAGGGCAATGAGCAGTTCTTC.